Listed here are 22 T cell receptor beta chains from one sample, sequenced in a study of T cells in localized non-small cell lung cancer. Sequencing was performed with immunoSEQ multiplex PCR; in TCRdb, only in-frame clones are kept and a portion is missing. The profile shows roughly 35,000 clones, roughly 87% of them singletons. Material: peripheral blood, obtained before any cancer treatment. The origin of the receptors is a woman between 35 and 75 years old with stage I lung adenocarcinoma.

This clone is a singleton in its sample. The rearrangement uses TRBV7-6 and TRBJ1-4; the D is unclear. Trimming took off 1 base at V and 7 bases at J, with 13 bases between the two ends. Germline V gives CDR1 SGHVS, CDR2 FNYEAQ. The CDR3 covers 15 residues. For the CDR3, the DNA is TGTGCCAGCAGCTTAGGGGCAGTAATATCTGAAAAACTGTTTTTT. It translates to CASSLGAVISEKLFF.

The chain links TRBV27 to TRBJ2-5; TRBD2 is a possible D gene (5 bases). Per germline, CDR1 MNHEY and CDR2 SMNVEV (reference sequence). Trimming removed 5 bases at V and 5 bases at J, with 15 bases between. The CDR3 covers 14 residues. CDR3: CASSPGGSRETQYF. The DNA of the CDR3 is TGTGCCAGCAGTCCCGGAGGCTCCCGCGAGACCCAGTACTTC.

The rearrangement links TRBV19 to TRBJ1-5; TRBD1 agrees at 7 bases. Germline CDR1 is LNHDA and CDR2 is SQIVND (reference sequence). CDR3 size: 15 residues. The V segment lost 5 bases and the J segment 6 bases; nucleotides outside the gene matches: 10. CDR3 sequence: CASSSTGATGQPQHF. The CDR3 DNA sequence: TGTGCCAGTAGTTCAACAGGGGCGACTGGTCAGCCCCAGCATTTT.

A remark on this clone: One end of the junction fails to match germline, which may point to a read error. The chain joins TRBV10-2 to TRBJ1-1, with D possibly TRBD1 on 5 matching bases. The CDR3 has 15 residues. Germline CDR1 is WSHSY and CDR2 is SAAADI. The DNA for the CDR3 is TGCGACAGCAGTGCTCCCCCTCGGGGGATCACTGAAGCTTTCTTT. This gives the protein CDSSAPPRGITEAFF.

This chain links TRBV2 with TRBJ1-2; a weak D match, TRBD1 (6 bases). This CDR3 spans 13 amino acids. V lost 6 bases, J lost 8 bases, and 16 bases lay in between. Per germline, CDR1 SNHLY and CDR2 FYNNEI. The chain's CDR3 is CASRGEGGRGYTF. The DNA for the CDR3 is TGTGCCAGCAGGGGAGAGGGGGGGCGCGGCTACACCTTC.

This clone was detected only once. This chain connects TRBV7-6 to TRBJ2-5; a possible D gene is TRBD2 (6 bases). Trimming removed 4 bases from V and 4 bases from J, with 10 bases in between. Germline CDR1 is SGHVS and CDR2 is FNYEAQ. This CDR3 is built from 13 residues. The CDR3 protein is CASSSGLRETQYF. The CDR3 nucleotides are TGTGCCAGCAGCTCGGGACTCAGAGAGACCCAGTACTTC.

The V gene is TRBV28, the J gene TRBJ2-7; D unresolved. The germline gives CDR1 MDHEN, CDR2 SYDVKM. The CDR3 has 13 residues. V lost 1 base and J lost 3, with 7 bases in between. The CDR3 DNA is TGTGCCAGCAGTTTATCCGGGTACTACGAGCAGTACTTC. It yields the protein CASSLSGYYEQYF.

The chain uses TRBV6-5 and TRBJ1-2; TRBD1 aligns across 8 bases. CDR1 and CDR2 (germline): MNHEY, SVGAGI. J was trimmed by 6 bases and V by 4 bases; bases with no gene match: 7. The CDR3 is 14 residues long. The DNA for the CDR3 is TGTGCCAGCAGTTCGACATGGACAGGGAATGGCTACACCTTC. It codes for CASSSTWTGNGYTF.

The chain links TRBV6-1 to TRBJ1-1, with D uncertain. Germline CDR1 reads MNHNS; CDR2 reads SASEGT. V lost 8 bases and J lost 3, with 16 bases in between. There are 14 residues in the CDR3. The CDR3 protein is CASASRQAHTEAFF. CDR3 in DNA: TGTGCCAGCGCATCGAGGCAGGCCCACACTGAAGCTTTCTTT.

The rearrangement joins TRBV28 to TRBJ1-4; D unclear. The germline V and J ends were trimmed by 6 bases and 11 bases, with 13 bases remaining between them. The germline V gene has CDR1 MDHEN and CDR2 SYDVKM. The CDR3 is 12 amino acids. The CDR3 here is CASRGSLGKLFF. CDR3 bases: TGTGCCAGCAGGGGTTCCCTGGGGAAACTGTTTTTT. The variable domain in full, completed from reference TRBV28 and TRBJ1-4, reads DVKVTQSSRYLVKRTGEKVFLECVQDMDHENMFWYRQDPGLGLRLIYFSYDVKMKEKGDIPEGYSVSREKKERFSLILESASTNQTSMYLCASRGSLGKLFFGSGTQLSVL.

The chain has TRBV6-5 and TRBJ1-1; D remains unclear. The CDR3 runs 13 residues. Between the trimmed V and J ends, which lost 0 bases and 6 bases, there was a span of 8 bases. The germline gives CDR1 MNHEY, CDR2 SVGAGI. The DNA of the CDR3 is TGTGCCAGCAGTTACTCGAGCCGTGCTGAAGCTTTCTTT. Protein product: CASSYSSRAEAFF.

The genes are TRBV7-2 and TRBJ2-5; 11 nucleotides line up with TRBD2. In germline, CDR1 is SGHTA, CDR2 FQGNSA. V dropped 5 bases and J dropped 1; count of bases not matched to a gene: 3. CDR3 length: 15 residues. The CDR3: CASSRLAGTQETQYF. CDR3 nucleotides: TGTGCCAGCAGCCGACTAGCGGGGACCCAAGAGACCCAGTACTTC.

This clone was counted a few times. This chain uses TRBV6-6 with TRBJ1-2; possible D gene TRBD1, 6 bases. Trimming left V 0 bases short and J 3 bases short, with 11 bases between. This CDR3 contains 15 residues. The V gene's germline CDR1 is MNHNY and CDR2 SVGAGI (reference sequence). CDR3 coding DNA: TGTGCCAGCAGTTACTCCGTCGGGGGCCACTATGGCTACACCTTC. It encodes CASSYSVGGHYGYTF.

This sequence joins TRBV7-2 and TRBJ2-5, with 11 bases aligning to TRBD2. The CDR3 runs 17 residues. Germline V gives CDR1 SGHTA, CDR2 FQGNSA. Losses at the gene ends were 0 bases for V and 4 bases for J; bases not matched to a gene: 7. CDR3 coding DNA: TGTGCCAGCAGCTTAGCCGCGGGACTAGCGGTCGCAGAGACCCAGTACTTC. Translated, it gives CASSLAAGLAVAETQYF.

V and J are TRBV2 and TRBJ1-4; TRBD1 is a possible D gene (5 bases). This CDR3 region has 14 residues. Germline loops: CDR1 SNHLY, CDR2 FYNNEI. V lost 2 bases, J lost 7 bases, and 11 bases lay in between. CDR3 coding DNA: TGTGCCAGCAGTGAACAGGGTTCATCTGAAAAACTGTTTTTT. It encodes CASSEQGSSEKLFF.

For the CDR3, the DNA is TGTGCCAGCAGCAGCGCAGGGGGTATCACTGAAAAACTGTTTTTT. Translated: CASSSAGGITEKLFF. The chain couples TRBV7-2 to TRBJ1-4; 7 bases line up with TRBD1. V was pared by 5 bases and J by 7 bases, with 10 bases of the junction left unmatched. Looked up from germline, CDR1 is SGHTA and CDR2 is FQGNSA. The CDR3 contains 15 residues.

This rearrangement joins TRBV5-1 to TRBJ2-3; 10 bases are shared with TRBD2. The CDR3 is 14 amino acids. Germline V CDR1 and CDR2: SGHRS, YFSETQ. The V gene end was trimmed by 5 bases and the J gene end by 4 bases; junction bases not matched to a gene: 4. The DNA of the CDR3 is TGCGCCAGCAGTGAGCGGGGGGGCGCAGATACGCAGTATTTT. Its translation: CASSERGGADTQYF.

DNA of the CDR3: TGTGCCAGCAGTGATACAGGGGGCTCCTACGAGCAGTACTTC. Protein: CASSDTGGSYEQYF. V and J are TRBV6-1 and TRBJ2-7, with 8 bases identical to TRBD1. J was trimmed by 0 bases and V by 3 bases; bases with no gene match: 1. The CDR3 runs to 14 residues. Looked up from germline, CDR1 is MNHNS and CDR2 is SASEGT.

CDR3 amino acids: CASSPPANYGYTF. CDR3 bases: TGTGCCAGCAGCCCCCCGGCCAACTATGGCTACACCTTC. V usage is TRBV7-9 and J usage is TRBJ1-2, with D unclear. The CDR3 loop spans 13 amino acids. The V and J ends lost 5 bases and 2 bases respectively, with 9 bases between them. CDR1 is SEHNR, CDR2 FQNEAQ, per germline (reference sequence).

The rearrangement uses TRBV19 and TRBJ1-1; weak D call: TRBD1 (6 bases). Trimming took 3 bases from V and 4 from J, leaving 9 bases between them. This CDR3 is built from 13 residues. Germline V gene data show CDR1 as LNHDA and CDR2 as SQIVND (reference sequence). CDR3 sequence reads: CASSIGGGTEAFF. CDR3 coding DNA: TGTGCCAGTAGTATCGGGGGCGGCACTGAAGCTTTCTTT.

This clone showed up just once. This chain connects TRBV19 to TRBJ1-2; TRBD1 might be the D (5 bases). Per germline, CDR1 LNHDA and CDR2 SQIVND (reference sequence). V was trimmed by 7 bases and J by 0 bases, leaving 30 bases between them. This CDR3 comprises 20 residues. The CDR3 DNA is TGTGCCAGTATCAGTGCGGCAGAAAGTTGGCAGGGTTTTTCTAACTATGGCTACACCTTC. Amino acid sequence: CASISAAESWQGFSNYGYTF.

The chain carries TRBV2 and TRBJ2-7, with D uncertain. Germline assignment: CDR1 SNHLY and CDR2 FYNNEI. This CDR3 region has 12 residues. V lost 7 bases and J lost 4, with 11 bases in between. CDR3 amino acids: CASNSPGYEQYF. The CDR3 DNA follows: TGTGCCAGCAACTCCCCTGGATACGAGCAGTACTTC.